This T cell receptor beta chain was captured in a study of blood T cell repertoires in COVID-19. Study in general: There were acute and convalescent COVID-19 samples, and they came from the United States, Italy and Spain. T cells, B-cell-depleted T cells, or PBMCs supplied cDNA or gDNA.

With 0 bases clipped from V and 4 bases from J, the junction kept 9 bases outside the gene matches. CDR3 length equals 17 residues. Per germline, CDR1 SGHDT and CDR2 YYEEEE. Some clones are missing from TCRdb's copy, which holds only in-frame ones; the method was immunoSEQ multiplex PCR. The repertoire holds around 250,000 clones, with around 87% as singletons. The chain has TRBV5-6 and TRBJ2-5, with 10 bases matching TRBD2. The sample was peripheral blood. This TCR derives from an older woman with active or convalescent COVID-19. The CDR3 region is CASSLAVVAGGPETQYF. The CDR3 bases are TGTGCCAGCAGCTTGGCCGTAGTAGCGGGGGGCCCAGAGACCCAGTACTTC.